The entry that follows covers one T cell receptor (beta chain) sequence. Its antigen is not identified. TCRdb used MiXCR to reprocess the RACE reads, holding one entry per CDR3 protein. The table lists 350,000 or so distinct CDR3 sequences, approximately 6.3% of them singletons. This specimen belongs to a study of human T cells and chemical hapten exposure. Study summary: Chiefly female patients presented with alopecia areata, totalis or universalis.

V was shortened by 1 base and J by 6 bases, with 12 bases between the two germline ends. The length of the CDR3 is 14 residues. Findings and limits, study-wide: DPC sensitization left the count of TCRs above 1 in 1000 unchanged. Alopecia affected the donors, so their immune response may differ from healthy people's.

The time point was: patch test 1, 2 weeks after DPC sensitization. Treatment specified: therapeutic diphenylcyclopropenone sensitization with weekly scalp DPC. Donation of samples came from alopecia patients who were 18 to 70 years old and suitable for DPC. The V gene is TRBV12-3 or TRBV12-4, the J gene TRBJ1-2, with a weak D call TRBD1 (5 bases). Specimen: whole blood, collected in connection with sensitization to the hapten diphenylcyclopropenone (DPC). This sequence was found in a woman aged 18-29 years with alopecia areata. Some clones in this sample may be carry-over from other donors' samples. For the CDR3, the DNA is TGTGCCAGCAGTTTAGGGTTTACAGGTGATGGCTACACCTTC. Protein: CASSLGFTGDGYTF.